This TCR beta chain was documented in a study of T cell clonality in common variable immunodeficiency. Profiling relied on immunoSEQ multiplex PCR, and the TCRdb table lists in-frame clones only, not all of them. Listed here are 2,500 to 3,000 clones without any singletons, the top ten holding 8% to 13%. This clone was found a few times. What it binds is unknown. The DNA ends 3 residues before the CDR3 does, and the rest of the CDR3 is filled in from the germline J gene. The CDR3 contains 14 residues. V gave up 5 bases and J gave up 5 bases; unmatched junction bases: 4. Germline V gene lookup returns CDR1 LNHDA and CDR2 SQIVND (reference sequence). Study conclusions and caveats: Authors noted CVID clonality's cause needs subpopulation repertoire sequencing. Reportedly, TCR beta sequences from common variable immunodeficiency showed fewer deletions and N-nucleotide insertions. Compared with healthy controls, CVID subjects showed increased TCRbeta clonality, mostly in about a third. Fewer TCRbeta clones were shared among CVID subjects than controls. Patient heterogeneity in the CVID cohort limited correlations between repertoire features and clinical complications.

This clonotype originated in a human donor with common variable immunodeficiency. This chain connects TRBV19 to TRBJ1-1; TRBD1 agrees at 11 bases. Source material: peripheral blood mononuclear cells. CDR3 sequence: CASSLGQGVTEAFF. The CDR3 DNA, read in part, is TGTGCCAGTAGTTTGGGACAGGGGGTAACTGAA.